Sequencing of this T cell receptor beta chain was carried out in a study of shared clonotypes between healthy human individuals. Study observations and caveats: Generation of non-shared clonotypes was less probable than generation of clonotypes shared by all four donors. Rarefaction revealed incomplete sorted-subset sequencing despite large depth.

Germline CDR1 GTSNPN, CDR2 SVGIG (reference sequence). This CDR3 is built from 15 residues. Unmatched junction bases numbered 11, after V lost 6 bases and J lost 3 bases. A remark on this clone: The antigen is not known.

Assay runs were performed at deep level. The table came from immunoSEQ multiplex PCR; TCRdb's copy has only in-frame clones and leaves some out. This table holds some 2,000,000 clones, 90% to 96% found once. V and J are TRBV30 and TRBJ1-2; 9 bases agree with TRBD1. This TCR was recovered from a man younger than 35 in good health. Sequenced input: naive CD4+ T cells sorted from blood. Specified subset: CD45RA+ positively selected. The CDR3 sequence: CACEPGQGEDYGYTF. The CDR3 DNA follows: TGTGCCTGTGAACCGGGACAGGGTGAGGACTATGGCTACACCTTC.